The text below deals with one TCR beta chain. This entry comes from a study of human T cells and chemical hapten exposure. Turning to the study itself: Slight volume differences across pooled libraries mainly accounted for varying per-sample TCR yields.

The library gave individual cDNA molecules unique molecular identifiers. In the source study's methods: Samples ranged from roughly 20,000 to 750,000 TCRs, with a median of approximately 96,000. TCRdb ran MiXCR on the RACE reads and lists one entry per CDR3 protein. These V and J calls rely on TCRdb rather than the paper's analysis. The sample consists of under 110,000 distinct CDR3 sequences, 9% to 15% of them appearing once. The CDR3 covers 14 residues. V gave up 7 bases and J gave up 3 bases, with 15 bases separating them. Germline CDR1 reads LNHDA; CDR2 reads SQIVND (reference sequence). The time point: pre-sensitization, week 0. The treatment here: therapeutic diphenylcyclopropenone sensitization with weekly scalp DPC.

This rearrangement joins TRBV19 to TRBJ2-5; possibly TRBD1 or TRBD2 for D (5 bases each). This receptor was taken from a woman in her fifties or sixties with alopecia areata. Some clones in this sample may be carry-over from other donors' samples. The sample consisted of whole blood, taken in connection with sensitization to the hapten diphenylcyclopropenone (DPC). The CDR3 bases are TGTGCCAGTACCACGGGACGTCAAAAAGAGACCCAGTACTTC. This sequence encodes CASTTGRQKETQYF.